Below, one T cell receptor (beta chain) is given with its context. This clonotype was observed a few times. What antigen it recognizes has not been identified. Within one base of it there is no much larger clone, and no base qualities were kept. The germline V gene (reference sequence) provides CDR1 DFQATT and CDR2 SNEGSKA. From the cysteine up to the phenylalanine, the CDR3 has a length of 15 residues. Left in the record is the CDR3 DNA by itself, 45 bases read in frame from the first base. At the junction V is shortened by 3 bases and J by 2 bases; bases outside the gene matches: 9. PBMCs were isolated by Ficoll-Paque density gradient centrifugation. This record comes from a study of T-cell memory formation after mild COVID-19 (dated by TCRdb to the early 2020s). The study in broad terms: TCR sequence clusters from the two donors were largely donor specific. Longitudinal TCRalpha and TCRbeta repertoire sequencing tracked T-cell clones expanding and contracting after mild COVID-19 in a couple of donors. Two young, previously healthy adult volunteers, one female and one male, were included in the cohort.

Broader findings and caveats from the paper: Only a couple of mild cases were covered in the study, and larger cohorts including severe cases with pre-infection samples were considered necessary. The second-wave clones that peaked on day 37 were not confirmed to be SARS-CoV-2 specific. Clones that contracted from day 15 to 85 showed balanced CD4/CD8 phenotypes, whereas a second wave of clones that expanded from day 15 to 37 leaned towards CD4+. Contracting CD4+ clones were found mainly in CM and EM memory subsets, while CD8+ clones were enriched in EMRA. Some responding clones were detected in pre-infection memory, suggesting pre-existing cross-reactive memory T cells joined the SARS-CoV-2 response.

TCRdb records Illumina NovaSeq 6000 as the sequencer. cDNA libraries for TCRalpha and TCRbeta were prepared by 5'RACE using constant-segment primers, with sample barcodes and unique molecular identifiers added. RNA was extracted from every sample with Trizol reagent. Amplification of the libraries took two PCR steps, and the second step added a second sample barcode plus Illumina TruSeq adapters. Libraries were sequenced on an Illumina NovaSeq with 2 x 150 bp paired-end reads. Per the original workflow: The reads were demultiplexed and collapsed into UMI-guided consensus sequences using migec v1.2.7. Using mixcr v2.1.11, UMI consensuses were aligned to TRA and TRB V and J templates and then assembled into clonotypes. A clonotype was counted as expanded or contracted only if both edgeR and NoisET called the change significant, with noise models trained on biological replicates. For edgeR calls, a false discovery rate-adjusted p below 0.01 and a log2 fold-change threshold of 1 were applied. As an exploratory analysis of dynamics, PCA with hierarchical clustering was applied to max-normalized trajectories of the 1000 most abundant clonotypes. Each responding clone was given a CD4 or CD8 phenotype based on the CD4+ and CD8+ repertoires, which had been sequenced separately. TCRdb reran the public reads through fastp at Q25 and MiXCR, keeping productive beta chains. Each entry is one CDR3 protein sequence, shown with its most common DNA and genes. TCRdb, rather than the study authors, made the V and J calls. This sample lists approximately 190,000 distinct CDR3 sequences; about 18% were detected once. The ten largest clones represent 2.4% of the sample.

Rearrangement joined TRBV20-1 to TRBJ2-7; the central 8 bases match TRBD1. The receptor was isolated from an adult woman who had mild COVID-19 (a few samples of this study predate the infection). The sample titles of this study are shuffled in the database, so cell type and time point are left out; the donor was told from shared clones. Material for sequencing was PBMCs or a T cell subset sorted from them (not recorded which). The CDR3 is CSARGKTGATYEQYF. The nucleotides read TGCAGTGCTAGGGGTAAGACAGGGGCCACCTACGAGCAGTACTTC.